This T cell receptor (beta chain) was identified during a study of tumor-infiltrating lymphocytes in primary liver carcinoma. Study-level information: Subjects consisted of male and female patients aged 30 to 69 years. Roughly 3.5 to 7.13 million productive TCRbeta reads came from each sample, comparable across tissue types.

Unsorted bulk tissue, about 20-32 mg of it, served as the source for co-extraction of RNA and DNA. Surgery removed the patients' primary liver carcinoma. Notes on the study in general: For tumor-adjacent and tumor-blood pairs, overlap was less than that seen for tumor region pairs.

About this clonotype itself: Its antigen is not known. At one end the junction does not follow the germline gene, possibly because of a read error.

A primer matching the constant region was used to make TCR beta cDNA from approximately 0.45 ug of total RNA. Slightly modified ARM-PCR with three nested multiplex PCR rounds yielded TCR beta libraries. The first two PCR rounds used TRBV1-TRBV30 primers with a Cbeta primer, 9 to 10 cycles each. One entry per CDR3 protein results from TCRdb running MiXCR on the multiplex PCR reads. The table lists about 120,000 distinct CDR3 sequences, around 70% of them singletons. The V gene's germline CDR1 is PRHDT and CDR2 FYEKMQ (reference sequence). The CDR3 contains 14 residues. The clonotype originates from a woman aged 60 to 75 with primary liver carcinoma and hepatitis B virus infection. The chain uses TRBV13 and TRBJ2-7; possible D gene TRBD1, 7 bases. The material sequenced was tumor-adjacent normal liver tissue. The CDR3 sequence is CASSSTGRIYEQNF. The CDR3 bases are TGTGCCAGCAGCTCGACAGGGAGGATCTACGAGCAGAACTTC.